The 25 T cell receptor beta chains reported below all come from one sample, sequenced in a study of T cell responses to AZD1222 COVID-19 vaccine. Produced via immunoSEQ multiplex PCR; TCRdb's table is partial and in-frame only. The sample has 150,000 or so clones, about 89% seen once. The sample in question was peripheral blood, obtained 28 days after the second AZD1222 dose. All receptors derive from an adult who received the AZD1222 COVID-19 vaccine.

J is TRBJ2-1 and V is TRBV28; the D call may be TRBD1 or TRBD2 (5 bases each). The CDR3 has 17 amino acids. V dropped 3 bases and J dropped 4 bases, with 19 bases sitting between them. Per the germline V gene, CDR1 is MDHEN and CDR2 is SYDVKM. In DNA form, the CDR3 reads TGTGCCAGCAGTTTTTTATATGGGGGACCTAATTACAATGAGCAGTTCTTC. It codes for CASSFLYGGPNYNEQFF.

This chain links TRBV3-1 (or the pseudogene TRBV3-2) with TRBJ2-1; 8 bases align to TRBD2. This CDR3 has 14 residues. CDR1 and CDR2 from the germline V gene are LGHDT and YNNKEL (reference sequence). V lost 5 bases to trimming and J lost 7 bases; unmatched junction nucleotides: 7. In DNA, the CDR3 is TGTGCCAGCAGCAGCAGCGGGAGCGGGAATGAGCAGTTCTTC. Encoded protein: CASSSSGSGNEQFF.

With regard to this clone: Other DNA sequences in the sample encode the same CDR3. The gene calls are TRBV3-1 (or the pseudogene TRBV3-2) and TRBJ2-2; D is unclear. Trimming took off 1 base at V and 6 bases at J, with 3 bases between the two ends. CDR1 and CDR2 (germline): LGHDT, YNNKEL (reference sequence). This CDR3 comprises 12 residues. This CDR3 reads CASSQGPGELFF. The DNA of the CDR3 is TGTGCCAGCAGCCAAGGTCCCGGGGAGCTGTTTTTT.

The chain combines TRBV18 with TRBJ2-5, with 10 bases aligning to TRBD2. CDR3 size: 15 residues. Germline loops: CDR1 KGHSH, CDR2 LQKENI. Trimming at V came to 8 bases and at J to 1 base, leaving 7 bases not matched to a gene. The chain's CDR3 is CASQSGGELQETQYF. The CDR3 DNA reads TGTGCCAGCCAGAGCGGGGGGGAACTCCAAGAGACCCAGTACTTC.

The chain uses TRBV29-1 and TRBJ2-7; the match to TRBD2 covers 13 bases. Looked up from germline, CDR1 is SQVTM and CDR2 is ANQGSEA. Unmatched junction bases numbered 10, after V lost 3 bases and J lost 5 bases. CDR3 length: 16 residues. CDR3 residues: CSVDWTSGGRINEQYF. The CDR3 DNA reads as TGCAGCGTTGACTGGACTAGCGGGGGAAGAATAAACGAGCAGTACTTC.

The CDR3 sequence: CASTLLGGVSYEQYF. The CDR3 DNA is TGTGCCAGCACCCTCCTGGGGGGGGTCTCCTACGAGCAGTACTTC. The gene calls are TRBV5-8 and TRBJ2-7; 7 bases fit TRBD2. This CDR3 contains 15 residues. Germline loops: CDR1 SGHTS, CDR2 YDEGEE. With 6 bases clipped from V and 0 bases from J, the junction kept 9 bases outside the gene matches. Together with reference TRBV5-8 and TRBJ2-7, the CDR3 gives the full variable domain: EAGVTQSPTHLIKTRGQQATLRCSPISGHTSVYWYQQALGLGLQFLLWYDEGEERNRGNFPPRFSGRQFPNYSSELNVNALELEDSALYLCASTLLGGVSYEQYFGPGTRLTVT.

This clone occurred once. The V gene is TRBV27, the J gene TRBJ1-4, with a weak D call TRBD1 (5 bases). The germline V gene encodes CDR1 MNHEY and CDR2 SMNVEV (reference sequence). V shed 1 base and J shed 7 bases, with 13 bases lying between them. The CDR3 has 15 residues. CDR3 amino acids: CASSLFWQGSEKLFF. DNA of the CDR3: TGTGCCAGCAGTTTATTCTGGCAGGGTAGTGAAAAACTGTTTTTT.

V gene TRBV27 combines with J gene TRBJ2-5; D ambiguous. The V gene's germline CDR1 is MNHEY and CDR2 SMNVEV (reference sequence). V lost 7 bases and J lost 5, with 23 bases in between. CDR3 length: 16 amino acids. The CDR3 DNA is TGTGCCAGCAAAGCATGGGGTTATGGTAGTGCTGAGACCCAGTACTTC. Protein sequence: CASKAWGYGSAETQYF.

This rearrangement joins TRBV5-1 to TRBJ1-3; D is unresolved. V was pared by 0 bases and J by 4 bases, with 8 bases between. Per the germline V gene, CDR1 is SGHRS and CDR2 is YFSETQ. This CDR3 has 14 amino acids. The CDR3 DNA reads TGCGCCAGCAGCTTGGACCTGAAAGGAAACACCATATATTTT. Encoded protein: CASSLDLKGNTIYF.

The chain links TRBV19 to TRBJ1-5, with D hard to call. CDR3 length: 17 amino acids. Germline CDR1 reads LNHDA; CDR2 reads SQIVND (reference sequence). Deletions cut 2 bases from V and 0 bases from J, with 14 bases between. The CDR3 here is CASSISSQLYSNQPQHF. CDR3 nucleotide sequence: TGTGCCAGTAGTATAAGTTCCCAGCTTTATAGCAATCAGCCCCAGCATTTT.

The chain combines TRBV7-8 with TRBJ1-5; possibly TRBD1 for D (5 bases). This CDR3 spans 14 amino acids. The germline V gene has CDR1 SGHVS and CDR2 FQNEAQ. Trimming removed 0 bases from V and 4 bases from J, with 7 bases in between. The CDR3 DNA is TGTGCCAGCAGCTTAGCGGCAGGGAATCAGCCCCAGCATTTT. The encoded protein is CASSLAAGNQPQHF.

The CDR3 DNA reads as TGTGCCAGCAGTGAAAAAGGACTAGCGGGGGGAAGAAACTACAATGAGCAGTTCTTC. Translating it yields CASSEKGLAGGRNYNEQFF. The chain has TRBV6-1 and TRBJ2-1; 14 bases agree with TRBD2. The V and J ends lost 2 bases and 3 bases, in that order; junction bases with no gene match: 9. The CDR3 spans 19 residues. Germline CDR1 MNHNS, CDR2 SASEGT.

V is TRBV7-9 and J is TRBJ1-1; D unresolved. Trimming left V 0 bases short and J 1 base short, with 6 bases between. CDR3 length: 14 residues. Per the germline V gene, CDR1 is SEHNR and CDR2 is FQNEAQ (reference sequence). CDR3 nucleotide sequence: TGTGCCAGCAGCTTAGCCATCGAGAACACTGAAGCTTTCTTT. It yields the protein CASSLAIENTEAFF.

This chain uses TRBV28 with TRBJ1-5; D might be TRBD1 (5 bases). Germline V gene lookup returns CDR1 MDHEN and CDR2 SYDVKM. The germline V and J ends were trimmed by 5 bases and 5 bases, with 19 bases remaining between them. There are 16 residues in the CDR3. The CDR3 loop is CASSPNPAQGDQPQHF. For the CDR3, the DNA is TGTGCCAGCAGTCCTAACCCCGCCCAGGGAGATCAGCCCCAGCATTTT.

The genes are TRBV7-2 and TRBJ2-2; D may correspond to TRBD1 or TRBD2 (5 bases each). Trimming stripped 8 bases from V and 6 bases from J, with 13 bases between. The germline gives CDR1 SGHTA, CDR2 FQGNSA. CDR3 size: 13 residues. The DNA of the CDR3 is TGTGCCAGCCGCGGGCAGGGCTCCGGGGAGCTGTTTTTT. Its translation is CASRGQGSGELFF.

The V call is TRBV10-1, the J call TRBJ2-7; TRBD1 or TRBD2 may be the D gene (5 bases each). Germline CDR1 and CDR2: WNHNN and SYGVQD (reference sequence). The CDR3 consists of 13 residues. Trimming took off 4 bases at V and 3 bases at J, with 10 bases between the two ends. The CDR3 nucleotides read TGCGCCAGCAGTGTCCCAGGGAGCTACGAGCAGTACTTC. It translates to CASSVPGSYEQYF.

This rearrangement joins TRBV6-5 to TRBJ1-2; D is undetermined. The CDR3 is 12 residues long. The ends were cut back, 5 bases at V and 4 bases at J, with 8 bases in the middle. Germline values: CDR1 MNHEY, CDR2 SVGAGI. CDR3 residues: CASSLTGYGYTF. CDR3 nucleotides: TGTGCCAGCAGTCTCACCGGCTATGGCTACACCTTC.

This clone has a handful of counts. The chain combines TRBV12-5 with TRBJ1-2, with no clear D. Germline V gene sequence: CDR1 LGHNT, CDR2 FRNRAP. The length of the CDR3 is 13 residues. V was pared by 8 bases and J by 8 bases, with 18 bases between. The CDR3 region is CASLGLLRGGYTF. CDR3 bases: TGTGCTAGTTTGGGCCTACTAAGAGGGGGCTACACCTTC.

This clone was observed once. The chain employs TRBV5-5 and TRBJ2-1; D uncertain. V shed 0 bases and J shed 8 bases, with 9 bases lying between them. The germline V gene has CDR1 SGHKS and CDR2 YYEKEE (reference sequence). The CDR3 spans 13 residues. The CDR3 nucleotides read TGTGCCAGCAGCTTGGGACGTGTGGATGAGCAGTTCTTC. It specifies CASSLGRVDEQFF.

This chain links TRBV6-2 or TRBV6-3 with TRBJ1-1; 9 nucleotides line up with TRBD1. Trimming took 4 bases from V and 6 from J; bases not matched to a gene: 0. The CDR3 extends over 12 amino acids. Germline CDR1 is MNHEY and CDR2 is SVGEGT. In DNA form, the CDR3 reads TGTGCCAGCAGTTGGACAGGGGCTGAAGCTTTCTTT. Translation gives CASSWTGAEAFF.

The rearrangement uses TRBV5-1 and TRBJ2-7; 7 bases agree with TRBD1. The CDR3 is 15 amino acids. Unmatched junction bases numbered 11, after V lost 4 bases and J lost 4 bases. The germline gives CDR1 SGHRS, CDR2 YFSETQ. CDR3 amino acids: CASSLRQGLLYEQYF. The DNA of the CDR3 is TGCGCCAGCAGCCTACGACAGGGCCTACTATACGAGCAGTACTTC. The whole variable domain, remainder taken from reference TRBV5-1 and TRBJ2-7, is KAGVTQTPRYLIKTRGQQVTLSCSPISGHRSVSWYQQTPGQGLQFLFEYFSETQRNKGNFPGRFSGRQFSNSRSEMNVSTLELGDSALYLCASSLRQGLLYEQYFGPGTRLTVT.

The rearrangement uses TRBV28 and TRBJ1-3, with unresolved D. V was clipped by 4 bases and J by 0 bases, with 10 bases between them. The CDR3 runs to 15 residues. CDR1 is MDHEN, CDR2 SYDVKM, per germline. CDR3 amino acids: CASSSYSSSGNTIYF. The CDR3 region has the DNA TGTGCCAGCAGTTCGTACTCCAGCTCTGGAAACACCATATATTTT. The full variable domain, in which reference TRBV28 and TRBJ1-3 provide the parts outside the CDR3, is DVKVTQSSRYLVKRTGEKVFLECVQDMDHENMFWYRQDPGLGLRLIYFSYDVKMKEKGDIPEGYSVSREKKERFSLILESASTNQTSMYLCASSSYSSSGNTIYFGEGSWLTVV.

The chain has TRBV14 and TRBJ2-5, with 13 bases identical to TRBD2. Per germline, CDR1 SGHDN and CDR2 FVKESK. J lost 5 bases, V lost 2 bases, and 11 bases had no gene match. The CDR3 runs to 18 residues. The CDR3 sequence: CASSQHTGTSGVKETQYF. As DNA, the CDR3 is TGTGCCAGCAGCCAACATACCGGGACTAGCGGGGTTAAGGAGACCCAGTACTTC.

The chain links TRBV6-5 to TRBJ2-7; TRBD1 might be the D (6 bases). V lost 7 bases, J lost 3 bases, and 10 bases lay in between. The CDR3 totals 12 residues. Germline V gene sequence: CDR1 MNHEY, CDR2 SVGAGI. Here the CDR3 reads CASTDRVYEQYF. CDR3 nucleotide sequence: TGTGCCAGCACGGACAGAGTCTACGAGCAGTACTTC.

CDR3 DNA sequence: TGTGCCAGCACCCCACCCGGCCTAGCGGGAACAAGCGACGAGCAGTACTTC. As protein: CASTPPGLAGTSDEQYF. V and J are TRBV28 and TRBJ2-7, with TRBD2 identical over 9 bases. The V and J ends lost 7 bases and 5 bases, in that order; junction bases with no gene match: 18. The CDR3 is made up of 17 amino acids. Germline CDR1 is MDHEN and CDR2 is SYDVKM.